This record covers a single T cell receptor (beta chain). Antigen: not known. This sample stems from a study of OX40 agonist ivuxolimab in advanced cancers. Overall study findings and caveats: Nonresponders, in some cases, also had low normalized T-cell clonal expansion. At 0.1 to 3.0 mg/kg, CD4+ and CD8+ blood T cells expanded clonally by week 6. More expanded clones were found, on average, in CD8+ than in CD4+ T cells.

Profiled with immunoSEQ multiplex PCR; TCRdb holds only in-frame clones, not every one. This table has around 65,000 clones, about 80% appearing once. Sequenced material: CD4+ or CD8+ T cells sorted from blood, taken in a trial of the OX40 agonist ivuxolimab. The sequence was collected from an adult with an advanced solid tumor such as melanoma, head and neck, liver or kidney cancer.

The CDR3 protein is CASSLGQLDRLDRKFF. As DNA, the CDR3 is TGTGCCAGCAGCTTAGGCCAATTGGACCGACTAGATAGGAAGTTCTTC. The chain links TRBV5-5 to TRBJ2-1; possibly TRBD2 for D (6 bases). V was clipped by 2 bases and J by 14 bases, with 26 bases between them. The CDR3 length is 16 residues. CDR1 and CDR2 (germline): SGHKS, YYEKEE (reference sequence).